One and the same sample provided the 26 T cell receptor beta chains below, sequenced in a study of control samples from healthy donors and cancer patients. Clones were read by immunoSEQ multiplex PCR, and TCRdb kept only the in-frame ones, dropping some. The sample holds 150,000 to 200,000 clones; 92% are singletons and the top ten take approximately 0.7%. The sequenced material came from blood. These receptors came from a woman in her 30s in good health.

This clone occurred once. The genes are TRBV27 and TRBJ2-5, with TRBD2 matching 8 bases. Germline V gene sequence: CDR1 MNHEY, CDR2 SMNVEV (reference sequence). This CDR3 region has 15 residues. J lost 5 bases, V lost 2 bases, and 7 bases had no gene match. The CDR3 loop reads CASSLDGLAWETQYF. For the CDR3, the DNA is TGTGCCAGCAGTTTAGACGGACTAGCCTGGGAGACCCAGTACTTC.

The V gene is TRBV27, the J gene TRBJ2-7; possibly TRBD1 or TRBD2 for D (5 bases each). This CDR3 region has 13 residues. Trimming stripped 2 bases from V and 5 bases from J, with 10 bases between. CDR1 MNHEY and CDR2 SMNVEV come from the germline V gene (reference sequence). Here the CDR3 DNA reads TGTGCCAGCAGTTTAATCGGGACCCACGAGCAGTACTTC. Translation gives CASSLIGTHEQYF.

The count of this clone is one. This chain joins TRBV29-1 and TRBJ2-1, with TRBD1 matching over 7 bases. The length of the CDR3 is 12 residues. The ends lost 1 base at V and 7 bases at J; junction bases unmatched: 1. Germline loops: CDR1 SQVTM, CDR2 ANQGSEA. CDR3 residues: CSVEAQGNEQFF. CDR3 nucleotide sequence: TGCAGCGTTGAAGCACAGGGGAATGAGCAGTTCTTC.

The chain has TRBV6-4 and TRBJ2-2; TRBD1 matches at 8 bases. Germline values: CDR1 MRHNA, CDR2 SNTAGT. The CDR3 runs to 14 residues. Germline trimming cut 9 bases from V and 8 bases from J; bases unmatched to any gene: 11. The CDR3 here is CASSLTGDSGELFF. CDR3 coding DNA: TGTGCCAGTTCCCTGACAGGGGACTCTGGGGAGCTGTTTTTT.

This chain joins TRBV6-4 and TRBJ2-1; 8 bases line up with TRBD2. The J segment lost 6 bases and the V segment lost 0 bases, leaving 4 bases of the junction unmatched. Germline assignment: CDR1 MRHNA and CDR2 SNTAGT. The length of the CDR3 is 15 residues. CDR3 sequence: CASSDSGTSINEQFF. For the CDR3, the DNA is TGTGCCAGCAGTGACTCTGGGACTAGTATCAATGAGCAGTTCTTC.

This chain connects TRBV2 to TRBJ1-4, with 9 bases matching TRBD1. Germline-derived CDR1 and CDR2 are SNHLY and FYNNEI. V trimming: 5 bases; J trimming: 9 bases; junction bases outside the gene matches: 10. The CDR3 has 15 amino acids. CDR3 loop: CASSTGTGSIQKLFF. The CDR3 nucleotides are TGTGCCAGCAGTACCGGGACAGGGAGCATTCAAAAACTGTTTTTT.

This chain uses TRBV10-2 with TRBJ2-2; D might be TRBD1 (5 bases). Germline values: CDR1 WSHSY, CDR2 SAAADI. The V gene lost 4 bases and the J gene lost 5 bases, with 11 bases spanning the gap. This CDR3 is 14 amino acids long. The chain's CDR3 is CASSVRDWTGELFF. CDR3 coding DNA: TGCGCCAGCAGTGTCAGGGATTGGACCGGGGAGCTGTTTTTT.

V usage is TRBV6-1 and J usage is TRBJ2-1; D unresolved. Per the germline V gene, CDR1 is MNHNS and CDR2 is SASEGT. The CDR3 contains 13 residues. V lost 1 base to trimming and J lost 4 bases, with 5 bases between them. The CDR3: CASSEVNYNEQFF. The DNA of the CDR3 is TGTGCCAGCAGTGAAGTGAATTACAATGAGCAGTTCTTC.

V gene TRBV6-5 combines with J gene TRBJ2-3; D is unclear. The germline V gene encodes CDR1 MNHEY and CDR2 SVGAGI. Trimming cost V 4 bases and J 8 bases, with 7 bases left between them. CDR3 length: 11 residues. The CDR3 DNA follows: TGTGCCAGCAGTTCCCTATCTACGCAGTATTTT. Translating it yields CASSSLSTQYF.

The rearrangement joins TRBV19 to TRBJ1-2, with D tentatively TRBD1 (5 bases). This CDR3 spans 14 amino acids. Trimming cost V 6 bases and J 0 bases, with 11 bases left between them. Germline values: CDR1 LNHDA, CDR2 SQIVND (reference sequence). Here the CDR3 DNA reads TGTGCCAGTAGATGGGACGGAACTAACTATGGCTACACCTTC. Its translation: CASRWDGTNYGYTF.

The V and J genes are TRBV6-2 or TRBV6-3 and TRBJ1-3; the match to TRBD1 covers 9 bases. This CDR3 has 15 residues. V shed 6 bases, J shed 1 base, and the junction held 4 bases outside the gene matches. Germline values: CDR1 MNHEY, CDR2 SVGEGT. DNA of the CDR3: TGTGCCAGCAGCCGGGACAGGGCGTCTGGAAACACCATATATTTT. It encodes CASSRDRASGNTIYF.

Written as DNA, the CDR3 is TGTGCCAGTAGCCTTGGCGGGAGCGTCAATGAGCAGTTCTTC. Its translation is CASSLGGSVNEQFF. The V call is TRBV19, the J call TRBJ2-1; 7 bases line up with TRBD2. CDR1 LNHDA and CDR2 SQIVND come from the germline V gene (reference sequence). The CDR3 covers 14 residues. Losses at the gene ends were 6 bases for V and 6 bases for J; bases not matched to a gene: 8.

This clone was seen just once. The CDR3 DNA sequence: TGCGCCAGCAGCTCTCCTCCCTACGAGCAGTACTTC. This encodes CASSSPPYEQYF. This chain connects TRBV5-1 to TRBJ2-7; D is unresolved. CDR3 length: 12 residues. Germline-derived CDR1 and CDR2 are SGHRS and YFSETQ. V lost 3 bases and J 2 bases, leaving 6 bases between the germline ends.

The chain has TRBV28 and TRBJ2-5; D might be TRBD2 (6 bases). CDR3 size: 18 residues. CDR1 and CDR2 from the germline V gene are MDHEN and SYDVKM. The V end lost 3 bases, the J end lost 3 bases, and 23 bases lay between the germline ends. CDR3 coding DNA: TGTGCCAGCAGTTTTACTTTTCGCGGGGCAGGAGGGGAAGAGACCCAGTACTTC. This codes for CASSFTFRGAGGEETQYF.

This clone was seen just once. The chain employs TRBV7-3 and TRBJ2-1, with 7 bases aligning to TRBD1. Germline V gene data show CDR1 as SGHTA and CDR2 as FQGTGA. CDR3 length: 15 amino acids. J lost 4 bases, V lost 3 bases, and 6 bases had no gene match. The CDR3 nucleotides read TGTGCCAGCAGCTTGGGACAGCTTCTTTACAATGAGCAGTTCTTC. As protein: CASSLGQLLYNEQFF.

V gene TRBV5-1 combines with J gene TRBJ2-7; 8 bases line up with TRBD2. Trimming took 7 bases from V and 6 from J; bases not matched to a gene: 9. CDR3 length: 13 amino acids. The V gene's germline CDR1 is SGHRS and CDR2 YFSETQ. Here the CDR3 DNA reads TGCGCCAGCCGCCGGGGACTAGTTTCCGAGCAGTACTTC. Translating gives CASRRGLVSEQYF.

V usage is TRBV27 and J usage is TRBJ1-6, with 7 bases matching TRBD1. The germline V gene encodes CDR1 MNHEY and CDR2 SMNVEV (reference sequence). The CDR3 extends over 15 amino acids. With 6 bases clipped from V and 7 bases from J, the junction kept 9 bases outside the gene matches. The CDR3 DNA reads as TGTGCCAGCAGGCCTAAGACAGGGTACAATTCACCCCTCCACTTT. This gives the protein CASRPKTGYNSPLHF.

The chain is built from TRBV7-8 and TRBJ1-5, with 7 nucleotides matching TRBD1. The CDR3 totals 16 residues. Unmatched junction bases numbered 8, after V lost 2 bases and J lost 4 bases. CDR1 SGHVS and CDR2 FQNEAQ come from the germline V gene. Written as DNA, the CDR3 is TGTGCCAGCAGCTTAAGGGGCAGGGGGAATAATCAGCCCCAGCATTTT. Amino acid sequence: CASSLRGRGNNQPQHF.

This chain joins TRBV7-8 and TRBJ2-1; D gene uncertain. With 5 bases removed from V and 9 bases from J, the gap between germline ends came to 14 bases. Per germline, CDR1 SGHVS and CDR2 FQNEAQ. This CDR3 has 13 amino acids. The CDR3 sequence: CASSVRPVGEQFF. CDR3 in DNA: TGTGCCAGCAGCGTAAGGCCGGTTGGTGAGCAGTTCTTC.

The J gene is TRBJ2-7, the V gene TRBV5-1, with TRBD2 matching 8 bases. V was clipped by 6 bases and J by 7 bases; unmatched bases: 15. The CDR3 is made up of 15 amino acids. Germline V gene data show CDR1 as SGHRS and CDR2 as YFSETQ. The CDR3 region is CASTIGSVAGREQYF. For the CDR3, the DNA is TGCGCCAGCACCATCGGAAGTGTAGCGGGGCGGGAGCAGTACTTC.

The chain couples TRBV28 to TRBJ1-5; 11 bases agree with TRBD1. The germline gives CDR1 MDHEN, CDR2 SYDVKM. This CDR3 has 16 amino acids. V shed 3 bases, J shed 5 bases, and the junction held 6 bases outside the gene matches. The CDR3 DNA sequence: TGTGCCAGCAGTTTTAGGGGACAGGGGGGGCATCAGCCCCAGCATTTT. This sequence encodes CASSFRGQGGHQPQHF.

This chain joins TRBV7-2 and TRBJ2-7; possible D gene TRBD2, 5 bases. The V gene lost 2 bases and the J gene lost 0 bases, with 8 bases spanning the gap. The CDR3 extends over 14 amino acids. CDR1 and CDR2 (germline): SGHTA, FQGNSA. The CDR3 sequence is CASSLSGSSYEQYF. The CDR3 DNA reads TGTGCCAGCAGCTTAAGCGGCAGCTCCTACGAGCAGTACTTC.

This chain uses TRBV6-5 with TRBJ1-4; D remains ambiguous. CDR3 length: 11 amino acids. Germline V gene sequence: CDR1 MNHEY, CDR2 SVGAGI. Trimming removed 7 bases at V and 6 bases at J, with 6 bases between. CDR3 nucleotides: TGTGCCAGCACGGGGTATGAAAAACTGTTTTTT. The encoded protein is CASTGYEKLFF.

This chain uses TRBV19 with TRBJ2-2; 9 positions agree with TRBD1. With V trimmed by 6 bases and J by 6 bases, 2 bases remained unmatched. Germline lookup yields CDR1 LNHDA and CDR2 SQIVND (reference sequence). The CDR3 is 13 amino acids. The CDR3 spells CASRGTGPGELFF. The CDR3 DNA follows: TGTGCCAGTAGGGGGACAGGGCCCGGGGAGCTGTTTTTT.

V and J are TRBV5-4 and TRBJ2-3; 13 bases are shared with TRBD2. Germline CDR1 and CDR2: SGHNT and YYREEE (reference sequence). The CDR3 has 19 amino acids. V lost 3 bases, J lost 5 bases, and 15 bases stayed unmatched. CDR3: CASSSGTSGEERPLDTQYF. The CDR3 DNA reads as TGTGCCAGCAGCTCCGGGACTAGCGGGGAGGAGAGGCCACTAGATACGCAGTATTTT.

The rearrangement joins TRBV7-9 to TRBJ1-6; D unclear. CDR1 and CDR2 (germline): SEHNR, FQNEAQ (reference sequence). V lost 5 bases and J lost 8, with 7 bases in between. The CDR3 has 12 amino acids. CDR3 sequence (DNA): TGTGCCAGCAGCCCGGCTTATTCACCCCTCCACTTT. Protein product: CASSPAYSPLHF.